The sequence of this TCR beta chain was determined in a study of CD8 T cells in Susac syndrome. Random hexamers were used to reverse transcribe roughly 0.45 to 1 ug of RNA. In TCRdb, the immunoSEQ multiplex PCR reads were re-called with MiXCR into one record per CDR3 protein. The table records 130,000 or so distinct CDR3 sequences, less than 95% of them present only once. V lost 4 bases, J lost 4 bases, and 13 bases stayed unmatched. CDR1 and CDR2 from the germline V gene are SGHRS and YFSETQ. The CDR3 is 16 amino acids. TCR beta from blood CD8+ and CD4+ T cells was sequenced. The rearrangement uses TRBV5-1 and TRBJ2-7; 8 bases fit TRBD1. What was sequenced was CD4+ T cells from PBMCs. The TCR originated in a human donor in good health. CDR3 residues: CASSNSVGQGNYEQYF. The CDR3 coding sequence is TGCGCCAGCAGCAATTCAGTAGGACAGGGAAATTACGAGCAGTACTTC.